A single sample is the source of the 27 T cell receptor beta chains below, sequenced in a study of T cell changes during pregnancy in multiple sclerosis. Using immunoSEQ multiplex PCR, the repertoire was profiled, and TCRdb retains in-frame clones only, with some absent. The sample includes tens of thousands of clones, more than 85% of them seen just once. The sample here was CD8+ T cells from peripheral blood mononuclear cells, taken after pregnancy. The receptors were gathered from a female donor with multiple sclerosis, enrolled in a pregnancy study.

This sequence joins TRBV29-1 and TRBJ1-2, with D possibly being TRBD1 (6 bases). Looked up from germline, CDR1 is SQVTM and CDR2 is ANQGSEA. The V gene lost 7 bases and the J gene lost 4 bases, with 28 bases spanning the gap. There are 17 residues in the CDR3. CDR3 sequence: CSALYPEAHQGRYGYTF. CDR3 nucleotide sequence: TGCAGCGCCCTATACCCTGAGGCCCACCAGGGGCGCTATGGCTACACCTTC.

This chain links TRBV16 with TRBJ2-1, with a possible D match to TRBD1 (6 bases). The CDR3 consists of 16 residues. Between the trimmed V and J ends, which lost 0 bases and 3 bases, there was a span of 12 bases. Germline loops: CDR1 KGHSY, CDR2 FQNENV. CDR3 loop: CASSQSKQGIYNEQFF. In DNA, the CDR3 is TGTGCCAGCAGCCAATCAAAACAGGGCATCTACAATGAGCAGTTCTTC.

Here the CDR3 DNA reads TGCAGCGCTACCGAAATCTGGGACAGACAAGAGACCCAGTACTTC. As protein: CSATEIWDRQETQYF. The chain carries TRBV29-1 and TRBJ2-5, with 7 bases matching TRBD1. The ends lost 7 bases at V and 2 bases at J; junction bases unmatched: 13. The CDR3 totals 15 residues. Germline V gene sequence: CDR1 SQVTM, CDR2 ANQGSEA.

This clone appeared a few times. V gene TRBV9 combines with J gene TRBJ1-1, with 7 bases matching TRBD1. The V gene end was trimmed by 4 bases and the J gene end by 4 bases; junction bases not matched to a gene: 10. Germline assignment: CDR1 SGDLS and CDR2 YYNGEE. This CDR3 spans 15 amino acids. CDR3 in DNA: TGTGCCAGCAGCCCGGCGGACAGGCCATCCACTGAAGCTTTCTTT. Encoded protein: CASSPADRPSTEAFF.

The V call is TRBV28, the J call TRBJ2-7; 7 positions agree with TRBD1. Germline trimming cut 2 bases from V and 6 bases from J; bases unmatched to any gene: 7. Germline-derived CDR1 and CDR2 are MDHEN and SYDVKM. The CDR3 consists of 14 residues. The CDR3 DNA reads TGTGCCAGCAGTTTAAGGACAGGATGGAGCGAGCAGTACTTC. This sequence encodes CASSLRTGWSEQYF. The full variable domain, completed using reference TRBV28 and TRBJ2-7, is DVKVTQSSRYLVKRTGEKVFLECVQDMDHENMFWYRQDPGLGLRLIYFSYDVKMKEKGDIPEGYSVSREKKERFSLILESASTNQTSMYLCASSLRTGWSEQYFGPGTRLTVT.

Within the sample, this clone is medium-sized. The chain links TRBV6-1 to TRBJ1-4; the D is unclear. The CDR3 covers 16 residues. Germline CDR1 is MNHNS and CDR2 is SASEGT. V lost 2 bases and J lost 4, with 14 bases in between. CDR3 DNA sequence: TGTGCCAGCAGTGAAAAGGCCGGCAGCGGTAATGAAAAACTGTTTTTT. Its translation: CASSEKAGSGNEKLFF.

The CDR3 nucleotides are TGTGCCAGTAGTCCTCGCCCCGGGACAGGGGGGAATCAGCCCCAGCATTTT. Protein product: CASSPRPGTGGNQPQHF. The genes are TRBV19 and TRBJ1-5; 11 nucleotides agree with TRBD1. There are 17 residues in the CDR3. Losses at the gene ends were 5 bases for V and 4 bases for J; bases not matched to a gene: 10. Germline V lookup: CDR1 LNHDA, CDR2 SQIVND (reference sequence).

This rearrangement joins TRBV2 to TRBJ2-7; 8 bases agree with TRBD1. V lost 8 bases and J lost 2; bases outside the gene matches: 5. Germline CDR1 SNHLY, CDR2 FYNNEI. The CDR3 is 13 residues long. CDR3 amino acids: CASGTGQPYEQYF. CDR3 nucleotide sequence: TGTGCCAGCGGGACAGGCCAGCCCTACGAGCAGTACTTC.

The rearrangement uses TRBV7-9 and TRBJ2-1; 15 nucleotides align to TRBD2. The CDR3 runs 18 residues. Germline CDR1 reads SEHNR; CDR2 reads FQNEAQ (reference sequence). V lost 5 bases to trimming and J lost 2 bases; unmatched junction nucleotides: 7. DNA of the CDR3: TGTGCCAGCAGCCTCAGGACTAGCGGGAGGGCCACCTACAATGAGCAGTTCTTC. Protein: CASSLRTSGRATYNEQFF.

The table lists this clone with a count of one. V gene TRBV4-1 combines with J gene TRBJ2-1; 10 bases line up with TRBD2. This CDR3 spans 19 amino acids. Looked up from germline, CDR1 is MGHRA and CDR2 is YSYEKL. J was trimmed by 0 bases and V by 4 bases; bases with no gene match: 12. The CDR3 DNA follows: TGCGCCAGCAGCCCTGTGCTAGCGGGGGAACCGAGCTCCTACAATGAGCAGTTCTTC. Amino acids: CASSPVLAGEPSSYNEQFF.

This clone has just one count. V is TRBV28 and J is TRBJ2-1, with 7 bases lining up with TRBD1. The ends lost 3 bases at V and 2 bases at J; junction bases unmatched: 7. The CDR3 consists of 16 residues. The germline CDR1 and CDR2 sequences are MDHEN and SYDVKM. The CDR3 nucleotides are TGTGCCAGCAGTTTTTTGAGACAGGGCCCCTACAATGAGCAGTTCTTC. Amino acids: CASSFLRQGPYNEQFF.

The chain uses TRBV30 and TRBJ2-2; D unresolved. In germline, CDR1 is GTSNPN, CDR2 SVGIG (reference sequence). This CDR3 region has 15 residues. V lost 3 bases and J lost 4, with 15 bases in between. CDR3 DNA: TGTGCCTGGAGGGGCCTCGCGTCGGTCACCGGGGAGCTGTTTTTT. Residues: CAWRGLASVTGELFF.

This clone has a handful of counts. This chain connects TRBV27 to TRBJ1-1; tentatively, D is TRBD1 (5 bases). V lost 6 bases and J lost 3, with 11 bases in between. The CDR3 is 13 residues long. The germline V gene has CDR1 MNHEY and CDR2 SMNVEV (reference sequence). The CDR3 DNA reads as TGTGCCAGCAGCCTCTCGGGGGACACTGAAGCTTTCTTT. Translated: CASSLSGDTEAFF.

A single count supports this clone. The V gene is TRBV10-3, the J gene TRBJ1-2; TRBD1 is a possible D gene (5 bases). Germline V CDR1 and CDR2: ENHRY, SYGVKD. Trimming left V 0 bases short and J 5 bases short, with 10 bases between. The CDR3 runs to 14 residues. In DNA, the CDR3 is TGTGCCATCAGTGAGTCAGGGGCAGATTATGGCTACACCTTC. It translates to CAISESGADYGYTF.

The table lists this clone with a count of one. J is TRBJ2-3 and V is TRBV6-6, with TRBD1 as a possible D gene (6 bases). V was shortened by 6 bases and J by 4 bases, with 17 bases between the two germline ends. This CDR3 contains 15 residues. CDR1 and CDR2 from the germline V gene are MNHNY and SVGAGI (reference sequence). CDR3 region: CASSSLTGRADTQYF. DNA of the CDR3: TGTGCCAGCAGCTCCTTGACAGGCAGGGCAGATACGCAGTATTTT.

The chain recombines TRBV14 with TRBJ2-5; D remains unclear. V was pared by 6 bases and J by 0 bases, with 11 bases between. The CDR3 covers 14 residues. Looked up from germline, CDR1 is SGHDN and CDR2 is FVKESK. CDR3 DNA: TGTGCCAGCAGTCCGTCGGAGTACCAAGAGACCCAGTACTTC. Amino acid sequence: CASSPSEYQETQYF.

The chain carries TRBV6-6 and TRBJ2-7; D possibly corresponds to TRBD2 (6 bases). The CDR3 is 12 amino acids. The germline V gene encodes CDR1 MNHNY and CDR2 SVGAGI (reference sequence). Trimming removed 2 bases from V and 5 bases from J, with 7 bases in between. The chain's CDR3 is CASSYASDEQYF. CDR3 bases: TGTGCCAGCAGTTACGCTAGCGACGAGCAGTACTTC.

V and J are TRBV7-9 and TRBJ2-7, with 7 bases matching TRBD1. Trimming took 5 bases from V and 0 from J; bases not matched to a gene: 4. Germline V CDR1 and CDR2: SEHNR, FQNEAQ (reference sequence). This CDR3 contains 14 residues. The DNA of the CDR3 is TGTGCCAGCAGCCCGGGACAGAGCTCCTACGAGCAGTACTTC. The encoded protein is CASSPGQSSYEQYF.

The chain is built from TRBV5-1 and TRBJ1-1; the match to TRBD1 covers 9 bases. The CDR3 has 17 amino acids. V gave up 2 bases and J gave up 8 bases; unmatched junction bases: 16. Per germline, CDR1 SGHRS and CDR2 YFSETQ. The CDR3 loop reads CASSLNRGLRLGGEAFF. The CDR3 DNA is TGCGCCAGCAGCTTAAACAGGGGGCTCCGACTGGGCGGGGAAGCTTTCTTT. The variable domain in full, with the rest retrieved from reference TRBV5-1 and TRBJ1-1, is KAGVTQTPRYLIKTRGQQVTLSCSPISGHRSVSWYQQTPGQGLQFLFEYFSETQRNKGNFPGRFSGRQFSNSRSEMNVSTLELGDSALYLCASSLNRGLRLGGEAFFGQGTRLTVV.

The rearrangement links TRBV2 to TRBJ2-1; D is possibly TRBD2 (7 bases). The CDR3 consists of 14 residues. V shed 7 bases and J shed 6 bases, with 16 bases lying between them. The germline V gene has CDR1 SNHLY and CDR2 FYNNEI. The CDR3 loop is CASTGGPGANEQFF. CDR3 sequence (DNA): TGTGCCAGCACGGGGGGCCCCGGGGCCAATGAGCAGTTCTTC.

The CDR3: CASRRDRGGYPGYTF. In DNA form, the CDR3 reads TGTGCCAGCCGGAGGGACAGGGGGGGATATCCGGGCTACACCTTC. The V gene is TRBV28, the J gene TRBJ1-2; 11 bases match TRBD1. The trim removed 8 bases at V and 8 bases at J, leaving 13 bases unmatched. The CDR3 runs 15 residues. Germline V lookup: CDR1 MDHEN, CDR2 SYDVKM.

This rearrangement joins TRBV5-1 to TRBJ1-4, with D possibly being TRBD1 (5 bases). The CDR3 consists of 15 residues. V lost 4 bases to trimming and J lost 7 bases, with 17 bases between them. Germline V gives CDR1 SGHRS, CDR2 YFSETQ. CDR3 in amino acids: CASSPRRGGGEKLFF. As DNA, the CDR3 is TGCGCCAGCAGCCCAAGGAGGGGTGGTGGTGAAAAACTGTTTTTT.

The CDR3 loop reads CASRGTQQETQYF. CDR3 bases: TGTGCCAGCAGAGGGACACAACAAGAGACCCAGTACTTC. The chain combines TRBV6-1 with TRBJ2-5; TRBD1 might be the D (6 bases). Looked up from germline, CDR1 is MNHNS and CDR2 is SASEGT. V dropped 6 bases and J dropped 2 bases, with 10 bases sitting between them. This CDR3 region has 13 residues.

V gene TRBV2 combines with J gene TRBJ2-1; 12 bases match TRBD2. Germline V CDR1 and CDR2: SNHLY, FYNNEI. V trimming: 4 bases; J trimming: 8 bases; junction bases outside the gene matches: 6. This CDR3 contains 15 residues. DNA for the CDR3: TGTGCCAGCAGTGGAAGACTAGCGGGAGTGGATGAGCAGTTCTTC. This codes for CASSGRLAGVDEQFF.

The chain links TRBV4-1 to TRBJ1-1, with D perhaps matching TRBD1 (5 bases). Germline CDR1 reads MGHRA; CDR2 reads YSYEKL. This CDR3 spans 13 amino acids. V lost 1 base and J 4 bases, leaving 7 bases between the germline ends. The CDR3 region is CASSQGQITEAFF. In nucleotides, the CDR3 is TGCGCCAGCAGCCAAGGACAGATCACTGAAGCTTTCTTT.

The rearrangement uses TRBV9 and TRBJ2-7; D might be TRBD2 (5 bases). The length of the CDR3 is 14 residues. The germline V gene has CDR1 SGDLS and CDR2 YYNGEE. Trimming removed 3 bases from V and 0 bases from J, with 10 bases in between. The CDR3 nucleotides read TGTGCCAGCAGCGGGACTGAGAGCTCCTACGAGCAGTACTTC. Amino acids: CASSGTESSYEQYF.

The chain combines TRBV27 with TRBJ1-1; possibly TRBD1 for D (6 bases). The CDR3 has 14 amino acids. Trimming took off 5 bases at V and 1 base at J, with 11 bases between the two ends. Germline V gene lookup returns CDR1 MNHEY and CDR2 SMNVEV (reference sequence). The CDR3 DNA reads as TGTGCCAGCAGTCAAGGGACAACGAACACTGAAGCTTTCTTT. Translated, it gives CASSQGTTNTEAFF.